The entry below describes one T cell receptor beta chain. The germline CDR1 and CDR2 sequences are GTSNPN and SVGIG (reference sequence). This CDR3 is 14 amino acids long. V was pared by 5 bases and J by 5 bases, with 4 bases of the junction left unmatched. The data were taken from a study of blood T cell repertoires in COVID-19. Study in general: Sources were T cells, B-cell-depleted T cells, or PBMCs; the material itself was cDNA or gDNA.

In the original analysis: From reference gene primer amplification, estimates of nucleated cell counts were derived. Sequencing was performed with immunoSEQ multiplex PCR; in TCRdb, only in-frame clones are kept and a portion is missing. From that table come the V and J calls and clone size; the DNA was used to work out D and trimming. The sample has about 200,000 clones; more than 75% are singletons. Sequenced material: peripheral blood. The V and J genes are TRBV30 and TRBJ2-5; 14 bases are a match to TRBD2. The TCR comes from a human donor in a cohort sampled during active COVID-19. CDR3 amino acids: CAWEWTSGGETQYF. The CDR3 region has the DNA TGTGCCTGGGAATGGACTAGCGGGGGGGAGACCCAGTACTTC.